This TCR beta chain was sequenced in a study of T cell responses to AZD1222 COVID-19 vaccine. With 2 bases clipped from V and 3 bases from J, the junction kept 0 bases outside the gene matches. The CDR3 runs 12 residues. CDR1 GTSNPN and CDR2 SVGIG come from the germline V gene (reference sequence). Study-wide points: Only a handful of AZD1222 recipients, more than five in all, had baseline seropositivity. Repertoire sampling happened only post peak T cell response.

Method: immunoSEQ multiplex PCR; TCRdb's copy keeps in-frame clones and lacks some. This repertoire shows approximately 180,000 clones, 90% to 95% found once; its top ten account for 3.6%. Turning to this clone: No antigen is known for it.

J is TRBJ2-7 and V is TRBV30; 8 positions agree with TRBD2. This receptor was obtained from an adult who received the MenACWY meningococcal vaccine as a control. Sample: peripheral blood, taken 28 days after the second dose of the MenACWY control vaccine. The CDR3 here is CAWSTSGYEQYF. In nucleotides, the CDR3 is TGTGCCTGGAGTACTAGCGGCTACGAGCAGTACTTC.